The next 5 T cell receptor beta chains were all read from a single sample in a study of OX40 agonist ivuxolimab in advanced cancers. Library preparation was by the immunoSEQ multiplex PCR assay. Sourced from immuneACCESS, this table was stored by TCRdb with only in-frame sequences that have V and J called. A share of the clones is absent; for the studies checked, an unresolved V gene accounts for under half, and the remainder has no known explanation. This sample holds some 40,000 clones; roughly 80% were observed only once. Around 20% of the sample goes to the ten largest clones. The sample was CD4+ or CD8+ T cells sorted from blood, taken in a trial of the OX40 agonist ivuxolimab. These receptors all come from an adult with an advanced solid tumor such as melanoma, head and neck, liver or kidney cancer.

The gene calls are TRBV27 and TRBJ2-2; 8 bases map to TRBD2. V dropped 4 bases and J dropped 3; count of bases not matched to a gene: 16. Germline V CDR1 and CDR2: MNHEY, SMNVEV (reference sequence). The CDR3 totals 19 residues. The CDR3 loop reads CASSWFLIPGGSDTGELFF. In nucleotides, the CDR3 is TGTGCCAGCAGTTGGTTTCTTATTCCGGGAGGGAGCGACACCGGGGAGCTGTTTTTT.

This chain joins TRBV5-1 and TRBJ2-3, with D perhaps matching TRBD1 (7 bases). V dropped 0 bases and J dropped 4 bases, with 21 bases sitting between them. Germline lookup yields CDR1 SGHRS and CDR2 YFSETQ. There are 18 residues in the CDR3. CDR3 nucleotide sequence: TGCGCCAGCAGCTTGGTTACGGGGGCAGGGGGTTTCTCAGATACGCAGTATTTT. Protein sequence: CASSLVTGAGGFSDTQYF.

The chain links TRBV18 to TRBJ1-1; 7 nucleotides line up with TRBD1. V was clipped by 3 bases and J by 1 base; unmatched bases: 8. The CDR3 sequence is 16 residues long. The V gene's germline CDR1 is KGHSH and CDR2 LQKENI. CDR3 sequence: CASSPKTGTANTEAFF. In DNA, the CDR3 is TGTGCCAGCTCACCTAAAACCGGGACAGCGAACACTGAAGCTTTCTTT.

The chain couples TRBV7-2 to TRBJ1-5; TRBD1 agrees at 10 bases. The length of the CDR3 is 14 residues. The germline V gene encodes CDR1 SGHTA and CDR2 FQGNSA. With V trimmed by 5 bases and J by 7 bases, 5 bases remained unmatched. The CDR3: CASSPGQGIQPQHF. The CDR3 DNA sequence: TGTGCCAGCAGCCCGGGACAGGGGATCCAGCCCCAGCATTTT.

This sequence joins TRBV7-3 and TRBJ2-1, with a weak D call TRBD2 (6 bases). The CDR3 consists of 15 residues. Trimming shortened V by 6 bases and J by 8 bases, and 20 bases separated the two germline ends. CDR1 SGHTA and CDR2 FQGTGA come from the germline V gene. CDR3 region: CASRPRLGFGDEQFF. The DNA for the CDR3 is TGTGCCAGCAGGCCCCGACTAGGATTTGGGGATGAGCAGTTCTTC.